Below, 11 T cell receptor beta chains from the same sample are listed, as sequenced in a study of T cells in localized non-small cell lung cancer. TCRdb keeps only in-frame clones here, not all; method: immunoSEQ multiplex PCR. The top ten hold around 16% of the sample, which has 25,000 to 35,000 clones, about 82% seen once. The source was peripheral blood, collected before any cancer treatment. These receptors were taken from a male donor aged 60 or over with stage III squamous cell lung carcinoma.

This clone was detected only once. The chain employs TRBV9 and TRBJ2-2; TRBD1 aligns across 11 bases. Germline V gene sequence: CDR1 SGDLS, CDR2 YYNGEE. Trimming removed 1 base from V and 6 bases from J; junction bases left unmatched: 2. The CDR3 spans 15 residues. In DNA, the CDR3 is TGTGCCAGCAGCGTACAGGGACAGGGGGCCGGGGAGCTGTTTTTT. It yields the protein CASSVQGQGAGELFF.

The chain joins TRBV4-3 to TRBJ1-5; D is possibly TRBD1 (5 bases). V gave up 0 bases and J gave up 2 bases, with 14 bases separating them. CDR3 length equals 17 residues. The germline V gene encodes CDR1 LGHNA and CDR2 YSLEER. CDR3: CASSQDWPGSGNQPQHF. The DNA of the CDR3 is TGCGCCAGCAGCCAAGATTGGCCAGGGTCAGGCAATCAGCCCCAGCATTTT.

Here the CDR3 DNA reads TGTGCCAGTAGTATTCAGCGGGAGTACGAGCAGTACTTC. As protein: CASSIQREYEQYF. The V call is TRBV19, the J call TRBJ2-7; 8 nucleotides line up with TRBD2. Unmatched junction bases numbered 2, after V lost 3 bases and J lost 4 bases. CDR1 and CDR2 (germline): LNHDA, SQIVND (reference sequence). The CDR3 loop spans 13 amino acids.

This clone was seen only once. The chain is built from TRBV29-1 and TRBJ2-5; 11 nucleotides agree with TRBD1. J was trimmed by 5 bases and V by 8 bases; bases with no gene match: 7. CDR1 and CDR2 from the germline V gene are SQVTM and ANQGSEA. The CDR3 length is 13 residues. The CDR3 coding sequence is TGCAGCATATCCGGGACAGGGGGGGAGACCCAGTACTTC. Translation: CSISGTGGETQYF.

The rearrangement links TRBV5-1 to TRBJ2-5, with a possible D match to TRBD1 (6 bases). Germline V gene lookup returns CDR1 SGHRS and CDR2 YFSETQ. The CDR3 covers 16 residues. V was shortened by 3 bases and J by 0 bases, with 15 bases between the two germline ends. The CDR3 sequence: CASSSPPQGNQETQYF. CDR3 in DNA: TGCGCCAGCAGCTCCCCTCCACAGGGCAACCAAGAGACCCAGTACTTC.

This clone was seen a single time. The chain is built from TRBV6-1 and TRBJ1-5; D perhaps matches TRBD1 (6 bases). CDR3 length: 14 residues. Between the trimmed V and J ends, which lost 2 bases and 5 bases, there was a span of 10 bases. From germline, CDR1 is MNHNS and CDR2 SASEGT. In DNA form, the CDR3 reads TGTGCCAGCAGTGAAACGAGGGGGGATCAGCCCCAGCATTTT. Translated: CASSETRGDQPQHF.

The sample holds a few counts of this clone. The gene calls are TRBV6-6 and TRBJ1-4, with 8 positions matching TRBD1. V was pared by 5 bases and J by 8 bases, with 7 bases of the junction left unmatched. The germline V gene has CDR1 MNHNY and CDR2 SVGAGI (reference sequence). CDR3 length: 14 amino acids. CDR3 residues: CASSPRTGREKLFF. The CDR3 DNA reads as TGTGCCAGCAGTCCACGGACAGGGCGCGAAAAACTGTTTTTT.

The genes are TRBV5-4 and TRBJ1-2; TRBD1 aligns across 10 bases. J gave up 1 base and V 4 bases, and 4 bases lay outside the gene matches. CDR3 length: 15 residues. CDR1 and CDR2 from the germline V gene are SGHNT and YYREEE (reference sequence). The CDR3 protein is CASSGRDRGNYGYTF. For the CDR3, the DNA is TGTGCCAGCAGCGGCCGGGACAGGGGTAACTATGGCTACACCTTC. Filled out from reference TRBV5-4 and TRBJ1-2, the complete variable domain reads ETGVTQSPTHLIKTRGQQVTLRCSSQSGHNTVSWYQQALGQGPQFIFQYYREEENGRGNFPPRFSGLQFPNYSSELNVNALELDDSALYLCASSGRDRGNYGYTFGSGTRLTVV.

The J gene is TRBJ1-1, the V gene TRBV28, with 8 bases identical to TRBD1. The CDR3 loop spans 15 amino acids. The germline CDR1 and CDR2 sequences are MDHEN and SYDVKM. Trimming took 5 bases from V and 11 from J; bases not matched to a gene: 16. For the CDR3, the DNA is TGTGCCAGCAGTCCTCCACAGGGGGATATGGGTGAGGCTTTCTTT. Translation: CASSPPQGDMGEAFF.

This chain connects TRBV5-4 to TRBJ1-4; the D gene is possibly TRBD1 (6 bases). Between the trimmed V and J ends, which lost 2 bases and 4 bases, there was a span of 9 bases. Germline V gene data show CDR1 as SGHNT and CDR2 as YYREEE (reference sequence). The length of the CDR3 is 14 residues. The CDR3 DNA sequence: TGTGCCAGCAGCTTCAGGGGCGGTAATGAAAAACTGTTTTTT. Translating it yields CASSFRGGNEKLFF.

The chain recombines TRBV7-8 with TRBJ1-1; D not resolved. V lost 1 base and J 2 bases, leaving 8 bases between the germline ends. The germline V gene has CDR1 SGHVS and CDR2 FQNEAQ. The CDR3 is 14 amino acids. CDR3 amino acids: CASSLVGRNTEAFF. In DNA, the CDR3 is TGTGCCAGCAGCTTAGTCGGTCGCAACACTGAAGCTTTCTTT.